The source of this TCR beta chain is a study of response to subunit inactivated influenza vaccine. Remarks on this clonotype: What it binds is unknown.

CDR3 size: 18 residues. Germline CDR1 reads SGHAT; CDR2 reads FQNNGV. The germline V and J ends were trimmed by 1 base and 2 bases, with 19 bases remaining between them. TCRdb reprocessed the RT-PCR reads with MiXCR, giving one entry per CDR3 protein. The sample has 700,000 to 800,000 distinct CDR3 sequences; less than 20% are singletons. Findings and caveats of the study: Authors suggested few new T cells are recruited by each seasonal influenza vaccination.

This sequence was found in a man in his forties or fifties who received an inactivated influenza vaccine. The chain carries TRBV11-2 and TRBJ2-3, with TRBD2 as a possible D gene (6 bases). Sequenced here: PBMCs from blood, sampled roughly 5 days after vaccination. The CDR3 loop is CASSLVRASARYTDTQYF. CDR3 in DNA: TGTGCCAGCAGCTTAGTTCGGGCTAGCGCAAGGTACACAGATACGCAGTATTTT.